This T cell receptor (beta chain) was profiled in a study of cytotoxic CD8 clonotypes in ibrutinib-treated CLL. The method was immunoSEQ multiplex PCR; TCRdb's version includes in-frame clones alone and lacks a portion of them. Found here are more than 200,000 clones, under 80% of them singletons; the top ten hold 15%. The CDR3 sequence is 16 residues long. V was clipped by 3 bases and J by 2 bases; unmatched bases: 6. Germline V gene sequence: CDR1 SGHTA, CDR2 FQGTGA. The clonotype comes from a human donor with chronic lymphocytic leukemia. The rearrangement links TRBV7-3 to TRBJ2-3; TRBD2 aligns across 9 bases. The input for sequencing was PBMCs, taken after 24 months of ibrutinib treatment. The CDR3 reads CASSFHSGSSTDTQYF. CDR3 bases: TGTGCCAGCAGCTTCCATAGCGGGAGCTCCACAGATACGCAGTATTTT.